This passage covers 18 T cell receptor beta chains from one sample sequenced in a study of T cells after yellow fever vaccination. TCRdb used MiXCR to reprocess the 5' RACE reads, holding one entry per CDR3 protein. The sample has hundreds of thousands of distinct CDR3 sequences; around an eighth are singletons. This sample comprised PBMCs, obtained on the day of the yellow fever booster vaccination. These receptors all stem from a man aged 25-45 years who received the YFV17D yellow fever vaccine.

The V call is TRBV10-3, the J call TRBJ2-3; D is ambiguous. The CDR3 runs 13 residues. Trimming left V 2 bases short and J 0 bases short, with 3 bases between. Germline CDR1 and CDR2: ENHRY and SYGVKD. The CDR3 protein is CAISERSTDTQYF. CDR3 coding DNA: TGTGCCATCAGTGAGAGAAGCACAGATACGCAGTATTTT.

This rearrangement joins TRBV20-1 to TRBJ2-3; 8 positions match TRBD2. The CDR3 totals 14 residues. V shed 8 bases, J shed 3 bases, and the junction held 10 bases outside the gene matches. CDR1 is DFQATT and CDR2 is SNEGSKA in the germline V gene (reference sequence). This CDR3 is CSRTGGRGTDTQYF. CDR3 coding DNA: TGCAGTCGGACGGGAGGGCGGGGGACAGATACGCAGTATTTT.

CDR3 in amino acids: CASSPGELTDTQYF. The CDR3 DNA sequence: TGCGCCAGCAGCCCCGGGGAGCTCACAGATACGCAGTATTTT. The chain uses TRBV5-1 and TRBJ2-3; the D gene is possibly TRBD2 (5 bases). Germline CDR1 and CDR2: SGHRS and YFSETQ. V lost 4 bases and J lost 2, with 11 bases in between. The CDR3 is made up of 14 amino acids.

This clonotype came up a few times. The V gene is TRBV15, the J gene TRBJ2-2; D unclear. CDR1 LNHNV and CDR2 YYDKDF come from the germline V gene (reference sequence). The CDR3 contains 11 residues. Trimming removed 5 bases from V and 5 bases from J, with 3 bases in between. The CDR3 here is CATSLTGELFF. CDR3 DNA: TGTGCCACCAGCTTGACCGGGGAGCTGTTTTTT. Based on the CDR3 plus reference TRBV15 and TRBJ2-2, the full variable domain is DAMVIQNPRYQVTQFGKPVTLSCSQTLNHNVMYWYQQKSSQAPKLLFHYYDKDFNNEADTPDNFQSRRPNTSFCFLDIRSPGLGDTAMYLCATSLTGELFFGEGSRLTVL.

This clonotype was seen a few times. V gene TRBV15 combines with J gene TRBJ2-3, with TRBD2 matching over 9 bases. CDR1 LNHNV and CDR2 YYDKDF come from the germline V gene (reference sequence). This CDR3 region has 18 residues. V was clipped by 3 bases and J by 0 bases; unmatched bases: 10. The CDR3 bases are TGTGCCACCAGCAGCCCCCTGGGGCTAGCGGGAAGCACAGATACGCAGTATTTT. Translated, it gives CATSSPLGLAGSTDTQYF.

CDR3 nucleotides: TGTGCCAGCAGGAGACCCGGGGCAACCGGGGAGCTGTTTTTT. This sequence encodes CASRRPGATGELFF. V and J are TRBV12-3 or TRBV12-4 and TRBJ2-2; D is tentatively TRBD1 or TRBD2 (5 bases each). The V end lost 6 bases, the J end lost 5 bases, and 13 bases lay between the germline ends. This CDR3 contains 14 residues.

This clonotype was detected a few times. CDR3 sequence reads: CASSQRTIYNEQFF. DNA of the CDR3: TGTGCCAGCAGCCAAAGGACCATCTACAATGAGCAGTTCTTC. V and J are TRBV14 and TRBJ2-1; D remains ambiguous. Per the germline V gene, CDR1 is SGHDN and CDR2 is FVKESK. V gave up 2 bases and J gave up 3 bases, with 8 bases separating them. The CDR3 runs to 14 residues.

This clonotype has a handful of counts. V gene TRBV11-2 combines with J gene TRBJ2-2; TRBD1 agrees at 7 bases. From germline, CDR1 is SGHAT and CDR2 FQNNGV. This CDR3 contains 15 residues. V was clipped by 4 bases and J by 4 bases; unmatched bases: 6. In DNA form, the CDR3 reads TGTGCCAGCAGCTCAGACAGGGTATTCACCGGGGAGCTGTTTTTT. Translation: CASSSDRVFTGELFF.

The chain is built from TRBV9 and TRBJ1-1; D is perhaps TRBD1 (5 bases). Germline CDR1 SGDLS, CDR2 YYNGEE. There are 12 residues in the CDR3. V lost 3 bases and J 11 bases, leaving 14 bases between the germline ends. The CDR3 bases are TGTGCCAGCAGCGACTCCGGGACGGTGGCTTTCTTT. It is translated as CASSDSGTVAFF.

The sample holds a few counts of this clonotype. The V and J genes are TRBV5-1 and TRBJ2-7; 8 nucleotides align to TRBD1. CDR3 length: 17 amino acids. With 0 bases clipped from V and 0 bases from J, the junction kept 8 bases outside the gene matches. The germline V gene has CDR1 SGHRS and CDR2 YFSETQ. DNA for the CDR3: TGCGCCAGCAGCTTGGGGACAGGGTCCCCCGACTCCTACGAGCAGTACTTC. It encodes CASSLGTGSPDSYEQYF.

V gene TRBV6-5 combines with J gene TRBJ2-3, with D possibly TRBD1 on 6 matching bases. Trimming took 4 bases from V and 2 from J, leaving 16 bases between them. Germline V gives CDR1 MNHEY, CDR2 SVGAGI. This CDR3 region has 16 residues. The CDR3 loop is CASSSLRDTNTDTQYF. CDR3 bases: TGTGCCAGCAGTTCCCTCCGGGACACCAACACAGATACGCAGTATTTT.

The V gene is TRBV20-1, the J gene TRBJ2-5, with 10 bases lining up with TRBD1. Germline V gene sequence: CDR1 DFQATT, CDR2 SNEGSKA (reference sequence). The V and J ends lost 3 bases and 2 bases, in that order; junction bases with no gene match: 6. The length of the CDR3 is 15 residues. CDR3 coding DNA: TGCAGTGCTAGCAGGGACAGGGGAACTCAAGAGACCCAGTACTTC. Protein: CSASRDRGTQETQYF.

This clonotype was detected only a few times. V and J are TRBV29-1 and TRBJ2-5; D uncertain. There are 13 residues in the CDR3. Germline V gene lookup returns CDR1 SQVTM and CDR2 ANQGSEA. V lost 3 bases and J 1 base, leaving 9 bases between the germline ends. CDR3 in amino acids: CSVEVQFQETQYF. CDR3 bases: TGCAGCGTTGAGGTGCAGTTCCAAGAGACCCAGTACTTC.

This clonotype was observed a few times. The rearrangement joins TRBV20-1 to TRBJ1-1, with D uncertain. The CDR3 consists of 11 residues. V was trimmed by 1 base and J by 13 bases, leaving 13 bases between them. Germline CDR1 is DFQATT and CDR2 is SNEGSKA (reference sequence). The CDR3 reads CSARALDRGFF. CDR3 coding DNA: TGCAGTGCTAGAGCTCTAGACCGTGGTTTCTTT.

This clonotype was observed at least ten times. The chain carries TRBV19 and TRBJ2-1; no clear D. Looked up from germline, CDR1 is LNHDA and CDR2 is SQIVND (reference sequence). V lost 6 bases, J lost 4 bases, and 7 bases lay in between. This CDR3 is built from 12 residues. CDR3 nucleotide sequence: TGTGCCAGTAGCCCTAGTTACAATGAGCAGTTCTTC. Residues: CASSPSYNEQFF.

This CDR3 reads CASSEQGIYGYTF. The CDR3 DNA reads TGTGCCAGCAGCGAACAGGGAATCTATGGCTACACCTTC. The rearrangement links TRBV5-4 to TRBJ1-2, with TRBD1 as a possible D gene (6 bases). CDR1 and CDR2 from the germline V gene are SGHNT and YYREEE (reference sequence). This CDR3 has 13 amino acids. V lost 4 bases to trimming and J lost 4 bases, with 11 bases between them.

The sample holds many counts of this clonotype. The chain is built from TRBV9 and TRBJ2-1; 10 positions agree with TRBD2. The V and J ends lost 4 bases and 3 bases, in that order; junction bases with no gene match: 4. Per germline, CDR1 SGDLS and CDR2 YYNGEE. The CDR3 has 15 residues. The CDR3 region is CASSSGTSVYNEQFF. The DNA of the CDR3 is TGTGCCAGCAGCTCCGGGACTAGCGTCTACAATGAGCAGTTCTTC.

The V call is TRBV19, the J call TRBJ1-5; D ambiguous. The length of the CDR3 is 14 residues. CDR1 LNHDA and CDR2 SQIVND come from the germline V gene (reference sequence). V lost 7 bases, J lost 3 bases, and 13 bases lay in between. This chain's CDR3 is CASTLMQANQPQHF. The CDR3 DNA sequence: TGTGCCAGTACCTTGATGCAGGCCAATCAGCCCCAGCATTTT.